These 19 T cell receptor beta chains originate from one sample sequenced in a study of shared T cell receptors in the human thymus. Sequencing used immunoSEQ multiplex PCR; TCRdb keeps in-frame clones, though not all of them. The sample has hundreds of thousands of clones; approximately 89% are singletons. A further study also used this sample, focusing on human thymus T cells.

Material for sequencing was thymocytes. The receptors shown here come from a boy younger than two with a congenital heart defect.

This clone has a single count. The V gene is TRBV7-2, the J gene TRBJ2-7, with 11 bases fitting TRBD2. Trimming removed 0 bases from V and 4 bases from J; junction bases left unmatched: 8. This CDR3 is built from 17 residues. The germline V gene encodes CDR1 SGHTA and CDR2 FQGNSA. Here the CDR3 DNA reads TGTGCCAGCAGCTTAGCGCTTACTAGCGGGAGTATATACGAGCAGTACTTC. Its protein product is CASSLALTSGSIYEQYF.

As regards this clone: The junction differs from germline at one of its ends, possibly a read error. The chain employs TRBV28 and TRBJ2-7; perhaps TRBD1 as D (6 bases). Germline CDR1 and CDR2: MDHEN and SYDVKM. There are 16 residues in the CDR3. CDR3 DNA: TGTGCCAGCAGTCTATGGGACCGAAACAGGGCCTACGAGCAGTACTTC. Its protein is CASSLWDRNRAYEQYF.

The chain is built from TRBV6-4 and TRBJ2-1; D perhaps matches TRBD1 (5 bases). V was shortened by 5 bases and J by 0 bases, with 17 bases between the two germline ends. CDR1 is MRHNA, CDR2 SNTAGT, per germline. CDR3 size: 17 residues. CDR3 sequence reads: CASSRPEDKGSYNEQFF. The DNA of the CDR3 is TGTGCCAGCAGTCGACCCGAGGACAAGGGCTCCTACAATGAGCAGTTCTTC.

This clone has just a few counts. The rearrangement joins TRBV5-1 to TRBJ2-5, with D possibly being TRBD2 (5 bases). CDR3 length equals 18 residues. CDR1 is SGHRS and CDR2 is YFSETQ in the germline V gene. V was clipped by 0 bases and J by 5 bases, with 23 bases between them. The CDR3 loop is CASSLGRALEALVETQYF. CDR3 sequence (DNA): TGCGCCAGCAGCTTGGGGCGTGCGTTGGAGGCGTTGGTGGAGACCCAGTACTTC.

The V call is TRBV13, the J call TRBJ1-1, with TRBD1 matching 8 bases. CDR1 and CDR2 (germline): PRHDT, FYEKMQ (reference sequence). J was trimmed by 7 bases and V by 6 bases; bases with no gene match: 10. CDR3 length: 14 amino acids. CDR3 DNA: TGTGCCAGCAGTCGGGGACAGGAGAAAAATGAAGCTTTCTTT. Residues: CASSRGQEKNEAFF.

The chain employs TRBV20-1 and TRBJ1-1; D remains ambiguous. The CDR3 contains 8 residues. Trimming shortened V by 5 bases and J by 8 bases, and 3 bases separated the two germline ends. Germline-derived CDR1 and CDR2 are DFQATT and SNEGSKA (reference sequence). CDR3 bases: TGCAGTGCTGAGGAAGCTTTCTTT. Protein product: CSAEEAFF.

Written as DNA, the CDR3 is TGTGCCAGCAGCCCTACCCCAGGGACAGTGCTAACCTATAATTCACCCCTCCACTTT. Protein: CASSPTPGTVLTYNSPLHF. V is TRBV9 and J is TRBJ1-6; 7 nucleotides align to TRBD1. The CDR3 runs 19 residues. Per germline, CDR1 SGDLS and CDR2 YYNGEE. The J segment lost 2 bases and the V segment lost 4 bases, leaving 15 bases of the junction unmatched.

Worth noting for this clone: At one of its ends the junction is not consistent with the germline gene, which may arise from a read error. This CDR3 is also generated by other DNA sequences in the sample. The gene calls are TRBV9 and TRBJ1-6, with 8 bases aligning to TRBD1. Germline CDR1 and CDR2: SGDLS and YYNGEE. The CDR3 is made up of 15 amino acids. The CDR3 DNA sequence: TGTGCCAGCAGCGGGACAGGGTCCTATAATTCCCCCCTCCACTTT. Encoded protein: CASSGTGSYNSPLHF.

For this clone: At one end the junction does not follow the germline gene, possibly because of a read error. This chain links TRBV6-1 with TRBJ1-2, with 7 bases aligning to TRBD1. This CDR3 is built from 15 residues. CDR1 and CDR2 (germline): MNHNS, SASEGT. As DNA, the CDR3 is TGTGCCAGCAGTGAACGGTTGACAGGGCTGGATGGCTACCCCTTC. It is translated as CASSERLTGLDGYPF.

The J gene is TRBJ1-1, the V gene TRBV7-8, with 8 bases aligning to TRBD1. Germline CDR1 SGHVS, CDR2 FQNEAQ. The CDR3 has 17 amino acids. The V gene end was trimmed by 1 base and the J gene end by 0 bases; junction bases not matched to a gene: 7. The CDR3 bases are TGTGCCAGCAGCTTAGTCCTGGGACAGGCTCTGAACACTGAAGCTTTCTTT. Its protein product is CASSLVLGQALNTEAFF.

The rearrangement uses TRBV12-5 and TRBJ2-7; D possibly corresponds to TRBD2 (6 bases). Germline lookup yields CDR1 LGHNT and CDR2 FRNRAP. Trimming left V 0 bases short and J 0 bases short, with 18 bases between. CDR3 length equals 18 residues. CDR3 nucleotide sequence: TGTGCTAGTGGTTTGGTACTTCCCGGTGGAGGGATCTCCTACGAGCAGTACTTC. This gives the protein CASGLVLPGGGISYEQYF.

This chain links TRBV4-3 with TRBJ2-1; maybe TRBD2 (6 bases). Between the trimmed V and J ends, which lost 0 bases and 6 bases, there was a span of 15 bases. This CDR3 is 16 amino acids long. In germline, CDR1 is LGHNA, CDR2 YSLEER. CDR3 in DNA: TGCGCCAGCAGCCAAGAGGCCGGACTATGGGCCAATGAGCAGTTCTTC. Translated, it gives CASSQEAGLWANEQFF.

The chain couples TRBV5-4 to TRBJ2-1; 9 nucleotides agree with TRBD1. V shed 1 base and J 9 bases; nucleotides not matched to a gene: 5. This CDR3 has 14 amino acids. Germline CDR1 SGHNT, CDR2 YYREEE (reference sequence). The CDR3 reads CASSLLGQGGEQFF. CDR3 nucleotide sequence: TGTGCCAGCAGCTTGCTGGGACAGGGCGGTGAGCAGTTCTTC.

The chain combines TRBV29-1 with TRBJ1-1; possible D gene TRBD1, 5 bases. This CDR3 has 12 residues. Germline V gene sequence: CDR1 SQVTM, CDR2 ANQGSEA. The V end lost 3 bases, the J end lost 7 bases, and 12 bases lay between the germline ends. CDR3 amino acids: CSVEGQPYEAFF. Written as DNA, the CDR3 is TGCAGCGTTGAGGGGCAACCATATGAAGCTTTCTTT.

The CDR3 loop is CASSLGHGHPNYGYTF. In DNA, the CDR3 is TGTGCCAGCAGCTTAGGACACGGCCATCCTAACTATGGCTACACCTTC. The chain has TRBV7-9 and TRBJ1-2, with unresolved D. CDR1 and CDR2 (germline): SEHNR, FQNEAQ (reference sequence). The V and J ends lost 1 base and 0 bases respectively, with 12 bases between them. The CDR3 has 16 amino acids.

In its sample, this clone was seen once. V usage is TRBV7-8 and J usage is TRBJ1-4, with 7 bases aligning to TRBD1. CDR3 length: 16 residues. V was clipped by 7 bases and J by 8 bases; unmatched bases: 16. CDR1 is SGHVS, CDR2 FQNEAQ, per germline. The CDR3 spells CASTYYDRVGVEKLFF. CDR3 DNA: TGTGCCAGCACCTATTATGACAGGGTCGGAGTCGAAAAACTGTTTTTT. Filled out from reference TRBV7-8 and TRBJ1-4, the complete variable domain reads GAGVSQSPRYKVAKRGQDVALRCDPISGHVSLFWYQQALGQGPEFLTYFQNEAQLDKSGLPSDRFFAERPEGSVSTLKIQRTQQEDSAVYLCASTYYDRVGVEKLFFGSGTQLSVL.

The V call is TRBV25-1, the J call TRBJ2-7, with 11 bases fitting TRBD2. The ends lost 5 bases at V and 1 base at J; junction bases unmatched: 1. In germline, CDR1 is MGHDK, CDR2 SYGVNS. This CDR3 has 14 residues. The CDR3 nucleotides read TGTGCCAGCAGTCTAGCGGGGGGTTCCTACGAGCAGTACTTC. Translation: CASSLAGGSYEQYF.

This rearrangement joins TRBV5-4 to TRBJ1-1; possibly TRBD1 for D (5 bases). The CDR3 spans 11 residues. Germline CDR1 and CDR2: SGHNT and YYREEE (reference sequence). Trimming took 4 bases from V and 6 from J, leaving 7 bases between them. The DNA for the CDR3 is TGTGCCAGCAGCGGGGGGGCTGAAGCTTTCTTT. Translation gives CASSGGAEAFF.

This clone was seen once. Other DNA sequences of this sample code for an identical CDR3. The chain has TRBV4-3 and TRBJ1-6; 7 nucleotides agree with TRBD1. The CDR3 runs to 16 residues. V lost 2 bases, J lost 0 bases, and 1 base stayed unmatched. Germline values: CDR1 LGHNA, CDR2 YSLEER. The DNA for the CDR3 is TGCGCCAGCAGCCAACAGGGGGTCTCCTATAATTCACCCCTCCACTTT. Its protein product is CASSQQGVSYNSPLHF.